These T cell receptor beta chains were read from a single sample in a study of T cell responses to AZD1222 COVID-19 vaccine. The method was immunoSEQ multiplex PCR; TCRdb's version includes in-frame clones alone and lacks a portion of them. The sample has about 100,000 clones, approximately 90% seen once. The sample here was peripheral blood, taken 28 days after the second AZD1222 dose. Every receptor here comes from an adult who received the AZD1222 COVID-19 vaccine. The conserved cysteine and the conserved F or W are not part of the CDR3 here. A row's size may be missing; if present it is once, few, many or a size class.

clone size: -
V gene: TRBV27
J gene: TRBJ2-7
CDR3 length: 12
CDR3 protein: ASRSGQNSYEQY

clone size: -
V gene: TRBV11-2
J gene: TRBJ1-2
CDR3 length: 14
CDR3 protein: ASSSTAGRITYGYT

clone size: -
V gene: TRBV18
J gene: TRBJ2-1
CDR3 length: 11
CDR3 protein: ASSPGGGDEQF

clone size: -
V gene: TRBV10-1
J gene: TRBJ1-1
CDR3 length: 14
CDR3 protein: ASSTGTGAGNTEAF

clone size: -
V gene: TRBV19
J gene: TRBJ2-1
CDR3 length: 12
CDR3 protein: ASSRWDGNNEQF

clone size: -
V gene: TRBV7-9
J gene: TRBJ2-3
CDR3 length: 13
CDR3 protein: ASSFPPGGTDTQY

clone size: few
V gene: TRBV7-8
J gene: TRBJ2-2
CDR3 length: 18
CDR3 protein: ASSLGIWVQGSGSTGELF

clone size: once
V gene: TRBV9
J gene: TRBJ1-3
CDR3 length: 14
CDR3 protein: ASSVDGRASGNTIY

clone size: -
V gene: TRBV7-2
J gene: TRBJ1-2
CDR3 length: 12
CDR3 protein: ASSLVEGAGGYT

clone size: -
V gene: TRBV4-1
J gene: TRBJ1-1
CDR3 length: 15
CDR3 protein: ASSQVDVAALNTEAF

clone size: -
V gene: TRBV18
J gene: TRBJ1-5
CDR3 length: 13
CDR3 protein: ASSPDNGRVQPQH

clone size: -
V gene: TRBV6-5
J gene: TRBJ2-7
CDR3 length: 12
CDR3 protein: ASSYSGSAYEQY

clone size: -
V gene: TRBV6-1
J gene: TRBJ2-6
CDR3 length: 14
CDR3 protein: ASSVGGGAGANVLT

clone size: once
V gene: TRBV5-1
J gene: TRBJ2-1
CDR3 length: 14
CDR3 protein: ASSVAGSTSYNEQF

clone size: -
V gene: TRBV11-2
J gene: TRBJ1-4
CDR3 length: 12
CDR3 protein: ASSPGLVGEKLF

clone size: -
V gene: TRBV28
J gene: TRBJ1-6
CDR3 length: 15
CDR3 protein: ASSSGRRGSYNSPLH

clone size: -
V gene: TRBV5-5
J gene: TRBJ1-2
CDR3 length: 12
CDR3 protein: ASSSGVHNYGYT

clone size: -
V gene: TRBV19
J gene: TRBJ2-2
CDR3 length: 13
CDR3 protein: ASSPAAGPTGELF

clone size: -
V gene: TRBV7-2
J gene: TRBJ2-7
CDR3 length: 12
CDR3 protein: ASSLARLSYEQY

clone size: -
V gene: TRBV29-1
J gene: TRBJ2-6
CDR3 length: 11
CDR3 protein: SVTGAGANVLT

clone size: once
V gene: TRBV19
J gene: TRBJ1-1
CDR3 length: 14
CDR3 protein: ASSIPRPSWNTEAF

clone size: once
V gene: TRBV9
J gene: TRBJ2-5
CDR3 length: 11
CDR3 protein: ASSVAVGETQY

clone size: -
V gene: TRBV20-1
J gene: TRBJ2-5
CDR3 length: 14
CDR3 protein: SASPLGLAVLETQY

clone size: once
V gene: TRBV29-1
J gene: TRBJ2-7
CDR3 length: 12
CDR3 protein: SAIPGTGHYEQY

clone size: -
V gene: TRBV7-2
J gene: TRBJ2-7
CDR3 length: 12
CDR3 protein: ASSPYDISYEQY

clone size: -
V gene: TRBV10-3
J gene: TRBJ2-1
CDR3 length: 11
CDR3 protein: AISELARGGQF

clone size: -
V gene: TRBV25-1
J gene: TRBJ1-3
CDR3 length: 12
CDR3 protein: ASRDAGSGNTIY

clone size: -
V gene: TRBV5-1
J gene: TRBJ1-1
CDR3 length: 13
CDR3 protein: ASSLAVRENTEAF

clone size: -
V gene: TRBV4-3
J gene: TRBJ2-2
CDR3 length: 13
CDR3 protein: ASSQGGSHTGELF

clone size: -
V gene: TRBV14
J gene: TRBJ1-3
CDR3 length: 10
CDR3 protein: ASSPTGNTIY

clone size: -
V gene: TRBV6-1
J gene: TRBJ2-1
CDR3 length: 16
CDR3 protein: ASSEPWMGGAAYNEQF

clone size: -
V gene: TRBV5-1
J gene: TRBJ2-2
CDR3 length: 13
CDR3 protein: ASSQGHPDTGELF

clone size: -
V gene: TRBV2
J gene: TRBJ2-1
CDR3 length: 14
CDR3 protein: ASSEEWGLVPNEQF

clone size: -
V gene: TRBV30
J gene: TRBJ2-3
CDR3 length: 13
CDR3 protein: AWTESSDPTDTQY

clone size: -
V gene: TRBV28
J gene: TRBJ1-6
CDR3 length: 11
CDR3 protein: ASPGTGTSPLH